This T cell receptor (beta chain) emerged from a study of T cells expressing NK-cell markers. Remarks on this clonotype: The antigen remains unidentified.

Whole-study results and caveats: The share of CD8+ T cells held by dominant NKG2C+ clonotypes was about 1.0-8% in about six donors.

UMI-tagged 5'RACE template switching yielded the TCR beta cDNA. For each CDR3 protein, TCRdb gives one entry from its re-call of the 5' RACE reads, without DNA. This repertoire includes about 460,000 distinct CDR3 sequences. Material for sequencing was blood T cells: a sorted CD56 or NKG2C T cell subset, CD4+ or CD8+ T cells, or bulk PBMC T cells (not recorded which). The origin of this receptor is a woman aged 50 to 60 in good health.

CDR3 sequence reads: CASSLVGNSEQYF. This chain uses TRBV5-1 with TRBJ2-7. CDR3 length equals 13 residues. CDR1 SGHRS and CDR2 YFSETQ come from the germline V gene.